Presented here are 15 T cell receptor beta chains from one specimen sequenced in a study of blood T cells in healthy people across ages. Primed by a sample-barcoded 5' primer and a J-beta primer mix, a second PCR proceeded for about 7 to 12 cycles. A single record per CDR3 protein comes from TCRdb applying MiXCR to the 5' RACE reads. The data hold a few hundred thousand distinct CDR3 sequences, with about 49% observed a single time. Material for sequencing was blood. The receptors here all came from a man between 60 and 75 years old in good health.

This clonotype was seen more than once but under ten times. The chain employs TRBV6-2 or TRBV6-3 and TRBJ2-6; D may be TRBD1 or TRBD2 (5 bases each). Germline loops: CDR1 MNHEY, CDR2 SVGEGT. The CDR3 totals 14 residues. V was shortened by 0 bases and J by 6 bases, with 6 bases between the two germline ends. The CDR3 reads CASSYSGTANVLTF. CDR3 DNA: TGTGCCAGCAGTTACTCAGGGACGGCCAACGTCCTGACTTTC.

In its sample, this clonotype was seen a few times. The rearrangement uses TRBV5-1 and TRBJ2-5, with D maybe TRBD1 (5 bases). Between the trimmed V and J ends, which lost 0 bases and 2 bases, there was a span of 8 bases. CDR1 and CDR2 (germline): SGHRS, YFSETQ. CDR3 size: 14 residues. The CDR3 reads CASSLEDIQETQYF. CDR3 nucleotides: TGCGCCAGCAGCTTGGAGGACATACAAGAGACCCAGTACTTC.

The chain couples TRBV25-1 to TRBJ2-5; 8 nucleotides line up with TRBD1. CDR1 MGHDK and CDR2 SYGVNS come from the germline V gene. This CDR3 region has 18 residues. The ends lost 6 bases at V and 2 bases at J; junction bases unmatched: 17. CDR3 bases: TGTGCCAGCAGAAGCGCCCCAGGGGGCGCGGTAGATCAAGAGACCCAGTACTTC. Translating gives CASRSAPGGAVDQETQYF.

J is TRBJ2-1 and V is TRBV6-2 or TRBV6-3; perhaps TRBD2 as D (5 bases). This CDR3 contains 12 residues. The V and J ends lost 6 bases and 5 bases respectively, with 8 bases between them. From germline, CDR1 is MNHEY and CDR2 SVGEGT. The CDR3 spells CASRRTDNEQFF. The DNA for the CDR3 is TGTGCCAGCAGGCGGACTGACAATGAGCAGTTCTTC.

V is TRBV5-5 and J is TRBJ2-4; 8 positions match TRBD1. Germline trimming cut 1 base from V and 7 bases from J; bases unmatched to any gene: 10. The CDR3 is 16 amino acids. Germline V gene data show CDR1 as SGHKS and CDR2 as YYEKEE (reference sequence). The CDR3 DNA is TGTGCCAGCAGCTTGAGGTCGGACAGGGTCGGTAACATTCAGTACTTC. The encoded protein is CASSLRSDRVGNIQYF.

V gene TRBV29-1 combines with J gene TRBJ2-4; D might be TRBD2 (5 bases). The DNA end favors TRBJ2-7, so the J call may be wrong. This CDR3 spans 13 amino acids. From germline, CDR1 is SQVTM and CDR2 ANQGSEA. CDR3 in amino acids: CSVVVRRVGEQYF. The CDR3 DNA is TGCAGCGTTGTAGTGCGGCGGGTGGGCGAGCAGTACTTC.

Note on this clonotype: This sequence may be a read error, since a much larger clone differs from it by one base. This chain uses TRBV7-9 with TRBJ1-2, with TRBD1 matching over 7 bases. Germline V CDR1 and CDR2: SEHNR, FQNEAQ (reference sequence). The CDR3 consists of 12 residues. CDR3 coding DNA: TGTGCCAGCAGCCCCACAGGGGACGGCTGCACCTTC. Amino acid sequence: CASSPTGDGCTF.

This chain links TRBV20-1 with TRBJ1-1; D is perhaps TRBD1 (6 bases). Germline V lookup: CDR1 DFQATT, CDR2 SNEGSKA (reference sequence). The CDR3 is 13 residues long. V was clipped by 6 bases and J by 0 bases, with 11 bases between them. The CDR3, as DNA: TGCAGTGCCGAGGGGGGGGTGAACACTGAAGCTTTCTTT. Protein product: CSAEGGVNTEAFF.

This sequence joins TRBV2 and TRBJ2-7; possibly TRBD2 for D (6 bases). The CDR3 is 12 residues long. Per the germline V gene, CDR1 is SNHLY and CDR2 is FYNNEI. V lost 7 bases, J lost 7 bases, and 14 bases lay in between. The CDR3 DNA reads as TGTGCCAGCACCAGGGAGGTCAGTGAGCAGTACTTC. Protein: CASTREVSEQYF.

The gene calls are TRBV7-2 and TRBJ2-1; the D gene is possibly TRBD2 (6 bases). V was trimmed by 1 base and J by 3 bases, leaving 10 bases between them. This CDR3 region has 15 residues. Germline CDR1 SGHTA, CDR2 FQGNSA. In DNA form, the CDR3 reads TGTGCCAGCAGCTTAGAGCCGGGAGACTACAATGAGCAGTTCTTC. Amino acid sequence: CASSLEPGDYNEQFF.

Turning to this clonotype: This may be a read error, as it is one base from a much larger clone. The gene calls are TRBV29-1 and TRBJ2-7, with no clear D. The CDR3 has 14 amino acids. With 7 bases removed from V and 0 bases from J, the gap between germline ends came to 16 bases. The germline V gene has CDR1 SQVTM and CDR2 ANQGSEA. CDR3 nucleotides: TGCAGCGCCCTTATACCAAGAGCCTCCTACGAGCAGTACTTC. It specifies CSALIPRASYEQYF.

The chain is built from TRBV12-3 or TRBV12-4 and TRBJ2-4; 7 bases line up with TRBD2. The CDR3 covers 17 residues. V shed 1 base, J shed 13 bases, and the junction held 19 bases outside the gene matches. The CDR3 bases are TGTGCCAGCAGTTTAGAATCTAGCGGACCTTACTACAATGAGCAGTACTTC. Translated, it gives CASSLESSGPYYNEQYF.

The CDR3: CASRSGGQETQYF. The DNA for the CDR3 is TGTGCCAGCAGATCAGGGGGCCAAGAGACCCAGTACTTC. The J gene is TRBJ2-4, the V gene TRBV6-5; 7 nucleotides align to TRBD1. The J call may be wrong; the DNA end is better matched by TRBJ2-5. CDR1 is MNHEY and CDR2 is SVGAGI in the germline V gene. CDR3 length equals 13 residues.

This chain links TRBV5-1 with TRBJ2-1; the match to TRBD2 covers 8 bases. CDR3 length: 15 residues. Trimming at V came to 8 bases and at J to 10 bases, leaving 17 bases not matched to a gene. Per germline, CDR1 SGHRS and CDR2 YFSETQ. CDR3 coding DNA: TGCGCCAGTGGCTTGGCTGGTGACGGGGGGGGAGAGCAGTTCTTC. Translating it yields CASGLAGDGGGEQFF.

This clonotype was counted a few times. The V gene is TRBV20-1, the J gene TRBJ2-7; 8 bases map to TRBD1. Germline V lookup: CDR1 DFQATT, CDR2 SNEGSKA (reference sequence). V lost 3 bases and J lost 7; bases outside the gene matches: 8. The CDR3 contains 13 residues. In nucleotides, the CDR3 is TGCAGTGCTAGCTCTGACAGGGGCGAAGAGCAGTACTTC. Amino acids: CSASSDRGEEQYF.